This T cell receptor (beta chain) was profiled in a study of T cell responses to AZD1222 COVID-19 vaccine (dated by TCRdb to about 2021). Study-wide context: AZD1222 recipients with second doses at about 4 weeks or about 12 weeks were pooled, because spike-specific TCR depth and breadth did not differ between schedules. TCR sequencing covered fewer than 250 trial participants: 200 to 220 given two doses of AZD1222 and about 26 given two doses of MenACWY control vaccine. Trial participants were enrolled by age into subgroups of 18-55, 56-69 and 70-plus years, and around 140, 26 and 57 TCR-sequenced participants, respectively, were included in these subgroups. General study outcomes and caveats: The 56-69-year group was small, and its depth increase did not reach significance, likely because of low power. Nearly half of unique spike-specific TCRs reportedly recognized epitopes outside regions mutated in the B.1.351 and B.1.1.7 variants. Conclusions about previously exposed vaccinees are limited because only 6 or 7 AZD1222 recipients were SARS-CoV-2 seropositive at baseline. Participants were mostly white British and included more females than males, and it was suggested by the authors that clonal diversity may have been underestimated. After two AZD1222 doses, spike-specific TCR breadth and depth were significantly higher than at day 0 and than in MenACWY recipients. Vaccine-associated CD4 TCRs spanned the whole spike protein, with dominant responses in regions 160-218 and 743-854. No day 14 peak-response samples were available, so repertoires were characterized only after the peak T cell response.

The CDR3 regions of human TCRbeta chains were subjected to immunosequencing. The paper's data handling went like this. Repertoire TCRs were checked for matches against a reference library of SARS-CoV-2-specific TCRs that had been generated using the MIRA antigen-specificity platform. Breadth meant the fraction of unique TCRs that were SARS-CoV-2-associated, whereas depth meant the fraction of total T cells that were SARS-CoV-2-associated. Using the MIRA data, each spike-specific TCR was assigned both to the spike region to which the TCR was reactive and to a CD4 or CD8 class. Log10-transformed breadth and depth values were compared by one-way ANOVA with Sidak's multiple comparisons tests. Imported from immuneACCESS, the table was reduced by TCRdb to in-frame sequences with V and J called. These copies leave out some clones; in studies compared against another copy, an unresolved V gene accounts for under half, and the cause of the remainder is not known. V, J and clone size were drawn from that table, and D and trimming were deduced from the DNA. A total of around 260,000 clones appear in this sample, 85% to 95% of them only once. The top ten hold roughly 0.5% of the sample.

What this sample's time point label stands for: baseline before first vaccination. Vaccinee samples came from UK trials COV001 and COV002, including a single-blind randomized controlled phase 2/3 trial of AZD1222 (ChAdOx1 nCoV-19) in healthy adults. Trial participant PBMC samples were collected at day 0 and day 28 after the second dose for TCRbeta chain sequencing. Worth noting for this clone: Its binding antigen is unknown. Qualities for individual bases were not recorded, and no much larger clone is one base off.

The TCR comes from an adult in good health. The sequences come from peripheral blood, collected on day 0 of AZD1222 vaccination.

The nucleotides read TGTGCCAGCAGTTACGTCGGTGCAACTAATGAAAAACTGTTTTTT. Its translation is CASSYVGATNEKLFF. The V and J segments used are TRBV27 and TRBJ1-4, with an unclear D gene assignment. CDR1 MNHEY and CDR2 SMNVEV were looked up in the germline V gene (reference sequence). The CDR3 has 15 amino acids, counting the end cysteine and phenylalanine. The only DNA kept is the CDR3, 45 bases in frame from the first base. The V end loses 4 bases and the J end loses 0 bases, and a stretch of 9 bases separates them.